The sequence of this T cell receptor (beta chain) was determined in a study of OX40 agonist ivuxolimab in advanced cancers. Sequencing used immunoSEQ multiplex PCR; TCRdb keeps in-frame clones, though not all of them. The data contain some 30,000 clones, 74% of them singletons. Blood samples were obtained at baseline, cycle 4 day 1, and cycle 7 day 1. Germline lookup yields CDR1 SGHTA and CDR2 FQGNSA. The CDR3 covers 13 residues. The J segment lost 6 bases and the V segment lost 5 bases, leaving 5 bases of the junction unmatched. The origin of this receptor is an adult with an advanced solid tumor such as melanoma, head and neck, liver or kidney cancer. The source material was CD4+ or CD8+ T cells sorted from blood, sampled in a trial of the OX40 agonist ivuxolimab. The chain joins TRBV7-2 to TRBJ2-3, with 7 nucleotides matching TRBD2. This CDR3 reads CASSPGRGDTQYF. In DNA form, the CDR3 reads TGTGCCAGCAGCCCGGGGAGGGGCGATACGCAGTATTTT.